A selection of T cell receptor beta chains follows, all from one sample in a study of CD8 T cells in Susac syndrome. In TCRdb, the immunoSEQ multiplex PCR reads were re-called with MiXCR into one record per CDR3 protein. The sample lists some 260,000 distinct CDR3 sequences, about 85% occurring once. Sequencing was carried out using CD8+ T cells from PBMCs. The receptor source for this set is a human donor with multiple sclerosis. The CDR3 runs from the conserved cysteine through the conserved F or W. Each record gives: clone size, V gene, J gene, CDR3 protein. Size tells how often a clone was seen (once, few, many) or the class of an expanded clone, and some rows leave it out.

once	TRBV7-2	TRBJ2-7	CASSLLSFSYEQYF
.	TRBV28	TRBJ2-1	CASSPTFAGGRNEQFF
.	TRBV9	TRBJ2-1	CASSVHLRGDYNEQFF
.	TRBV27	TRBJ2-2	CASSLVLGTGEAGELFF
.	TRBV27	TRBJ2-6	CASSLIRGSGANVLTF
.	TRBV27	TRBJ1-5	CASSPGSPGPQHF
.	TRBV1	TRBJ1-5	CTSSQERRVGGNQPQHF
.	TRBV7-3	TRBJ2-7	CASSLKVNGEQYF
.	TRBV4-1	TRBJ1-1	CASSQVGFTEAFF
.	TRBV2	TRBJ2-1	CASSGREGLDEQFF
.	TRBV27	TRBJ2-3	CASSFWPDTQYF
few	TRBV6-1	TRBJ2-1	CASSPQTWRVSEQFF
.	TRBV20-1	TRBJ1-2	CSARDQGNYGYTF
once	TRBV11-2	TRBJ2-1	CASSLAPRGRAGDEQFF
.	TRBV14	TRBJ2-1	CASSPRTGPYNEQFF
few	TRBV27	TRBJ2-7	CASSLAGGPREQYF
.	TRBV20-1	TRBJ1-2	CTPPGGHDGYTF
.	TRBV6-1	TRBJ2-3	CASSEWSSGSLATDTQYF
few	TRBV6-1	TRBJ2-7	CASIDSDMEQYF
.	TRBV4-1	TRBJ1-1	CASSQEGVGAAGTEAFF
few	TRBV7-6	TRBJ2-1	CASSPTEALNEQFF
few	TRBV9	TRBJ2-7	CASSVAGTGQTEQYF
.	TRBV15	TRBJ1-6	CATSSGLSSYNSPLHF
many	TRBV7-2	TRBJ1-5	CASSRGQRDQPQHF
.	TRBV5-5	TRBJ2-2	CASSLERVNTGELFF
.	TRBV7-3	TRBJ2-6	CASSLQGPAGANVLTF
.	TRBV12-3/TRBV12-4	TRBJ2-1	CASSLSRSPAEQFF
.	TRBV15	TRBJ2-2	CATSGPGRTGELFF
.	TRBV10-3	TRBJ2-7	CAIAAGSYEQYF
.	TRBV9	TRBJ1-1	CASSVDGRKNTEAFF
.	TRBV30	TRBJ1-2	CAWMEDRIYGYTF
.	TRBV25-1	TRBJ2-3	CASLLTSADTQYF
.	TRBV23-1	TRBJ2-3	CASSPIPLGGSTDTQYF
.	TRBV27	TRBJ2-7	CASSISGRSSYEQYF
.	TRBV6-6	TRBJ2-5	CASSRRQGDWETQYF
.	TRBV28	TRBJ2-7	CASSLDRANSYEQYF
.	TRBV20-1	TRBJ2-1	CSASNGGEQFF
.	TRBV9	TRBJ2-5	CASSSSREARETQYF
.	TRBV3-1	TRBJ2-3	CASSPVSRSSTQYF
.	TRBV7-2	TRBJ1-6	CASSFISPLHF
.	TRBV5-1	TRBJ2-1	CASSPLAGLSYNEQFF
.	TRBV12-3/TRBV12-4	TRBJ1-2	CASSFPGDGYTF
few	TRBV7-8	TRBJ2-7	CASSFSRFSSGRAPLEQYF
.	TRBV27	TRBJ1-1	CASSHQIREIQGSEAFF
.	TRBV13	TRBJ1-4	CASSTPAGENEKLFF
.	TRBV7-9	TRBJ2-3	CASSYRSGRASTDTQYF
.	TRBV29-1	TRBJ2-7	CSATGDRGHLPTYEQYF
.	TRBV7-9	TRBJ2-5	CASSSRTSEETQYF
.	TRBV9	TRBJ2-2	CASSVGPGAVNTGELFF
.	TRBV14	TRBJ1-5	CASSPGPGGLNQPQHF
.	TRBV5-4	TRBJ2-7	CASSSGRGPSYEQYF
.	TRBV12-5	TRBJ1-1	CASGTQMNTEAFF
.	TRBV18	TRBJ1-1	CASSPLGGLQGTGTEAFF
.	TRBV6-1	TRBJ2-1	CASSTIADGRFSYNEQFF
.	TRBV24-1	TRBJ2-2	CATSDPSGTRGELFF
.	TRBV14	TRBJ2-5	CASSPRVFPETQYF